These 5 T cell receptor beta chains were sequenced from one sample in a study of CD8 T cells in ankylosing spondylitis. TCRdb analysed the 5' RACE reads with MiXCR anew, one entry per CDR3 protein. The sample has under 120,000 distinct CDR3 sequences; approximately 25% are singletons. The sequenced material came from synovial fluid, either unsorted or a sorted T cell fraction (not recorded which). The source is a male donor with ankylosing spondylitis.

This clonotype has a handful of counts. This chain links TRBV5-1 with TRBJ2-1, with 10 positions matching TRBD2. The CDR3 spans 16 residues. Trimming at V came to 5 bases and at J to 2 bases, leaving 7 bases not matched to a gene. Germline V gene data show CDR1 as SGHRS and CDR2 as YFSETQ. For the CDR3, the DNA is TGCGCCAGCAGTAACCCGGGGACTAGCGCCTACAATGAGCAGTTCTTC. Translating it yields CASSNPGTSAYNEQFF.

This clonotype was detected ten times or more. This chain joins TRBV27 and TRBJ2-7; no clear D gene. V was shortened by 4 bases and J by 7 bases, with 17 bases between the two germline ends. From germline, CDR1 is MNHEY and CDR2 SMNVEV (reference sequence). This CDR3 has 14 amino acids. Here the CDR3 DNA reads TGTGCCAGCAGTTCGGGCCCTGGGATGGGGGAGCAGTACTTC. Its translation: CASSSGPGMGEQYF.

This clonotype was seen at least ten times. The chain recombines TRBV10-3 with TRBJ1-6; D call uncertain. CDR1 is ENHRY and CDR2 is SYGVKD in the germline V gene. Trimming removed 6 bases at V and 0 bases at J, with 18 bases between. The CDR3 is 18 residues long. The CDR3 DNA reads TGTGCCATCAGCGAAGTCCCCCGCGCAAGCTCCTATAATTCACCCCTCCACTTT. Translated, it gives CAISEVPRASSYNSPLHF.

The V and J genes are TRBV10-3 and TRBJ2-7; 9 bases are a match to TRBD2. The trim removed 6 bases at V and 0 bases at J, leaving 3 bases unmatched. This CDR3 contains 14 residues. CDR1 and CDR2 (germline): ENHRY, SYGVKD. CDR3 residues: CAISRSGSSYEQYF. CDR3 bases: TGTGCCATCAGCCGTAGCGGGAGCTCCTACGAGCAGTACTTC.

The J gene is TRBJ1-1, the V gene TRBV7-6, with D tentatively TRBD1 (6 bases). The CDR3 length is 14 residues. Trimming stripped 5 bases from V and 6 bases from J, with 16 bases between. Germline loops: CDR1 SGHVS, CDR2 FNYEAQ. In nucleotides, the CDR3 is TGTGCCAGCAGCGCCGCTTCAGGGGAAGCTGAAGCTTTCTTT. Translation gives CASSAASGEAEAFF.